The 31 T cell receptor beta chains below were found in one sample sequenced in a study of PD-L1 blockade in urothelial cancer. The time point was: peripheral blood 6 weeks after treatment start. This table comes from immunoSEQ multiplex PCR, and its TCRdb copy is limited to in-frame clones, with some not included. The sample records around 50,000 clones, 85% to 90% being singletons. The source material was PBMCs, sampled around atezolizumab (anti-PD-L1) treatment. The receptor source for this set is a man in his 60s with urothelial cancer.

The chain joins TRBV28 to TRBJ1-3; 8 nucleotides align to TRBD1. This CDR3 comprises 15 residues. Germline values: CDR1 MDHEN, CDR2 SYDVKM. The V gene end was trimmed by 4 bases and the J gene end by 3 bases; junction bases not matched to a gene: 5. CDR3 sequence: CASSSVDRVGNTIYF. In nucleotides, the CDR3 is TGTGCCAGCAGTTCAGTGGACAGGGTTGGAAACACCATATATTTT.

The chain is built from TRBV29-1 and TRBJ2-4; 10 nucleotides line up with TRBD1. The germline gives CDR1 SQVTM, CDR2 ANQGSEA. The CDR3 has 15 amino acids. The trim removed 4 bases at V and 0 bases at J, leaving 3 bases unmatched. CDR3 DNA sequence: TGCAGCGTTGGAGACAGGGGGCTAGCCAAAAACATTCAGTACTTC. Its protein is CSVGDRGLAKNIQYF.

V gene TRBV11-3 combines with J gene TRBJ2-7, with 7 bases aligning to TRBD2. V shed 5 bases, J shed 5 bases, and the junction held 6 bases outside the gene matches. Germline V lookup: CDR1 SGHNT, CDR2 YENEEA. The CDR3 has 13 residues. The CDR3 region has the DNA TGTGCCAGCAGCCTATCAGCGGGGAACGAGCAGTACTTC. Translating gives CASSLSAGNEQYF.

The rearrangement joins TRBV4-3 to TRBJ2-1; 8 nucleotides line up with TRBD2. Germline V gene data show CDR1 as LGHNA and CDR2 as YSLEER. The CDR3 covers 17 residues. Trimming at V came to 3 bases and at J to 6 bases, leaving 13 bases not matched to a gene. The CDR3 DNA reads TGCGCCAGCAGCCACGGGGGGAGGGTAGCGGGGTCCAATGAGCAGTTCTTC. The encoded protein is CASSHGGRVAGSNEQFF.

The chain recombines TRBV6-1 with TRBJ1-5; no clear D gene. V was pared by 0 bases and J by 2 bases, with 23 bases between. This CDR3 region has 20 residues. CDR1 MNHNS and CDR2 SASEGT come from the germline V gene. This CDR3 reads CASSEAALKGKEGGNQPQHF. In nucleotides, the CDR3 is TGTGCCAGCAGTGAAGCGGCTCTAAAAGGGAAAGAGGGAGGCAATCAGCCCCAGCATTTT.

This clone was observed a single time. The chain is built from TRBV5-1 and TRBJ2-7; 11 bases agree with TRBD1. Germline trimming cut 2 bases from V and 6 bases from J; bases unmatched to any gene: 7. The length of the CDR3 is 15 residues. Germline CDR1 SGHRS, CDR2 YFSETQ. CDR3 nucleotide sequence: TGCGCCAGCAGCTTTTTACCCGGGACAGGGGGCGAGCAGTACTTC. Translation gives CASSFLPGTGGEQYF.

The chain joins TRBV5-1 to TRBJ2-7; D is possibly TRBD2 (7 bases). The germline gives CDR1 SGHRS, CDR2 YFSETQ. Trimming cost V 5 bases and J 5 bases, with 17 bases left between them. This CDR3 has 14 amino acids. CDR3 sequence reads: CASRGGVWANEQYF. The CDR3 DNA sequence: TGCGCCAGCAGAGGGGGGGTATGGGCTAACGAGCAGTACTTC.

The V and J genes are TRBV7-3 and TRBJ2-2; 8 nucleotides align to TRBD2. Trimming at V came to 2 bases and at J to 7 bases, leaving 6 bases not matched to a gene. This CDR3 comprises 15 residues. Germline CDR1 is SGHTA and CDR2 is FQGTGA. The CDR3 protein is CASSLGYSGGGELFF. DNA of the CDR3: TGTGCCAGCAGCTTAGGTTACAGCGGGGGCGGGGAGCTGTTTTTT.

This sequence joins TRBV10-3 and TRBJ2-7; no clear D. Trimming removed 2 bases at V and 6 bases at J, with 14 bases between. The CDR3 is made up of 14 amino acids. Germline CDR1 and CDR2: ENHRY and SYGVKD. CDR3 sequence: CAISEPQVKSEQYF. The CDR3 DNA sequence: TGTGCCATCAGTGAGCCGCAAGTAAAGAGCGAGCAGTACTTC.

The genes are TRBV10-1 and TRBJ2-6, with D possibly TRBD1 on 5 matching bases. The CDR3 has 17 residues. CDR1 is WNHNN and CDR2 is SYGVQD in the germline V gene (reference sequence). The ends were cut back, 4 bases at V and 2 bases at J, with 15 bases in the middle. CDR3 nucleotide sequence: TGCGCCAGCAGTGGCCTTCCTTTAGGGGCTGGGGCCAACGTCCTGACTTTC. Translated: CASSGLPLGAGANVLTF.

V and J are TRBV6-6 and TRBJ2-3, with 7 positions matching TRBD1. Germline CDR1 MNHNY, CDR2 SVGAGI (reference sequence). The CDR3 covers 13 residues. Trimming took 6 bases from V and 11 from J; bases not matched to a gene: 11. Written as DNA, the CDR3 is TGTGCCAGCAGCCCCGACAGGGCCAACAAGCAGTATTTT. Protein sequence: CASSPDRANKQYF.

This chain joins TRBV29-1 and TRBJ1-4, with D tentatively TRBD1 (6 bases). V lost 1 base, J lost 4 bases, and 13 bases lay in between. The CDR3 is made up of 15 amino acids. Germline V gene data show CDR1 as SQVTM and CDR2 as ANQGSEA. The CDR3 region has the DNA TGCAGCGTTGAAGCTGGGGGCCCCTTTAATGAAAAACTGTTTTTT. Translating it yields CSVEAGGPFNEKLFF.

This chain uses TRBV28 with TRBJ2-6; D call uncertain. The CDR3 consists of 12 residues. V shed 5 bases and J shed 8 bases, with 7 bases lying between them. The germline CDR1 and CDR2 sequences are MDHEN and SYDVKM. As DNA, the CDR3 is TGTGCCAGCAGTCAAGCATCCAACGTCCTGACTTTC. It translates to CASSQASNVLTF.

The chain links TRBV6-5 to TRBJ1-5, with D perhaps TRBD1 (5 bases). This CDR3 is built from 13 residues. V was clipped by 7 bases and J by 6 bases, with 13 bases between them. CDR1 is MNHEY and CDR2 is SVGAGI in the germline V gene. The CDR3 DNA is TGTGCCAGCATCCACGGGGGTCTTCAGCCCCAGCATTTT. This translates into CASIHGGLQPQHF.

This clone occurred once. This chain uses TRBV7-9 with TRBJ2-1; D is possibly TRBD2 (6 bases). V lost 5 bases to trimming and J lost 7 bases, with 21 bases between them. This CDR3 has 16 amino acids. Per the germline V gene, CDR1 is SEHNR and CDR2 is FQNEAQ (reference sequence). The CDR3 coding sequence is TGTGCCAGCAGCAGGACGGGACTTCCTATTGGGAATGAGCAGTTCTTC. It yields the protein CASSRTGLPIGNEQFF.

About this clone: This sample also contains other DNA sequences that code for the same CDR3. The CDR3 region is CASSLGQGLNTEAFF. DNA for the CDR3: TGTGCCAGCAGCTTGGGACAGGGACTGAACACTGAAGCTTTCTTT. The chain recombines TRBV5-4 with TRBJ1-1, with TRBD1 matching 7 bases. This CDR3 is 15 amino acids long. Germline V lookup: CDR1 SGHNT, CDR2 YYREEE (reference sequence). J was trimmed by 0 bases and V by 0 bases; bases with no gene match: 2.

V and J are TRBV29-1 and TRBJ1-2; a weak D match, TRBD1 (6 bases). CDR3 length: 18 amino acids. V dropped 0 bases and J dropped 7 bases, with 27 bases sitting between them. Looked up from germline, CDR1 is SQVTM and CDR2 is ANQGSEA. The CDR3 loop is CSVEEFIRGALRLSGYTF. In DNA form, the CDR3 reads TGCAGCGTTGAAGAATTTATCCGGGGGGCGCTAAGGCTTAGTGGCTACACCTTC.

The CDR3 spells CASSHRGSTEAFF. CDR3 DNA sequence: TGCGCCAGCAGCCACAGGGGAAGCACTGAAGCTTTCTTT. V gene TRBV4-1 combines with J gene TRBJ1-1; perhaps TRBD1 as D (6 bases). Germline V gene data show CDR1 as MGHRA and CDR2 as YSYEKL. The V end lost 3 bases, the J end lost 4 bases, and 9 bases lay between the germline ends. The CDR3 loop spans 13 amino acids.

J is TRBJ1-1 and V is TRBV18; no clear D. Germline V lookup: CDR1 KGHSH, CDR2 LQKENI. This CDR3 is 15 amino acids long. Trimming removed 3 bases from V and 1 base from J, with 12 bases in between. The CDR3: CASSPVSGGNTEAFF. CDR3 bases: TGTGCCAGCTCACCTGTGTCCGGAGGGAACACTGAAGCTTTCTTT.

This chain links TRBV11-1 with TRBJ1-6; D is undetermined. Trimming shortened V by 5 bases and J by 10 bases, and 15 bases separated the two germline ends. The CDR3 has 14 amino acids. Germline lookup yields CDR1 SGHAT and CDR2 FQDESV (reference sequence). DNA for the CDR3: TGTGCCAGCAGCCTCTCCTCGTCGGGATCACCCCTCCACTTT. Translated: CASSLSSSGSPLHF.

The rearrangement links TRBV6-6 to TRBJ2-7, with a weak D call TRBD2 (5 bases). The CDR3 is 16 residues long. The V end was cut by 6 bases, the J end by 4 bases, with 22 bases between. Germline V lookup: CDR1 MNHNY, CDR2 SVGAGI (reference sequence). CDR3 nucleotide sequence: TGTGCCAGCAGCCCCGAACCCGCAGGAAGAGGGTACGAGCAGTACTTC. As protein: CASSPEPAGRGYEQYF.

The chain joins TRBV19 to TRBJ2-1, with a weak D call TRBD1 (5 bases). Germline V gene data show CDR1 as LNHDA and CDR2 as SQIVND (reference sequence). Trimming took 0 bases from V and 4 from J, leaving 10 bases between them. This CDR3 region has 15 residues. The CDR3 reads CASSIEGASYNEQFF. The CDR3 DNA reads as TGTGCCAGTAGTATAGAAGGGGCGTCATACAATGAGCAGTTCTTC.

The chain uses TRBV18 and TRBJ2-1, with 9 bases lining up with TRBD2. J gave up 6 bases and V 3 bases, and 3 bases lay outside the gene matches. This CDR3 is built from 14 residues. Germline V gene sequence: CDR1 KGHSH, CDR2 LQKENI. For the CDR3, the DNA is TGTGCCAGCTCACCGGCGCGGGAGGGCAATGAGCAGTTCTTC. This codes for CASSPAREGNEQFF.

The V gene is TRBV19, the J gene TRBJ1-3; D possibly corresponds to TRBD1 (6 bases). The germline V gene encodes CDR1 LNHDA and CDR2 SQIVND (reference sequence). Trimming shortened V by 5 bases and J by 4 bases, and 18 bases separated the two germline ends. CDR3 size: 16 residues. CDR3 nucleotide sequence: TGTGCCAGTAGTTCGGCGGGGGCCTTACGCGGAAACACCATATATTTT. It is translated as CASSSAGALRGNTIYF. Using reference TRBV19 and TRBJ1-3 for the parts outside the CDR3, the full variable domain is DGGITQSPKYLFRKEGQNVTLSCEQNLNHDAMYWYRQDPGQGLRLIYYSQIVNDFQKGDIAEGYSVSREKKESFPLTVTSAQKNPTAFYLCASSSAGALRGNTIYFGEGSWLTVV.

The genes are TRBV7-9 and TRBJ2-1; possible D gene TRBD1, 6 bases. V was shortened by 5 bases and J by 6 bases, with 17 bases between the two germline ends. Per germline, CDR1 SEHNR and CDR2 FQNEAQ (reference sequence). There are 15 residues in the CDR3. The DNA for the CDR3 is TGTGCCAGCAGCACACAGGGCTTCGGCGGCAATGAGCAGTTCTTC. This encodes CASSTQGFGGNEQFF.

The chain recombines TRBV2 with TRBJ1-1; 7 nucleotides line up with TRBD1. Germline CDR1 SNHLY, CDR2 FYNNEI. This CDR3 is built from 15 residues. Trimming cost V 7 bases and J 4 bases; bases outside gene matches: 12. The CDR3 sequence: CASMPQTGSGTEAFF. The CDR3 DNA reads TGTGCCAGCATGCCGCAGACAGGGAGCGGCACTGAAGCTTTCTTT. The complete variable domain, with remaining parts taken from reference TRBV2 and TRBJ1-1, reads EPEVTQTPSHQVTQMGQEVILRCVPISNHLYFYWYRQILGQKVEFLVSFYNNEISEKSEIFDDQFSVERPDGSNFTLKIRSTKLEDSAMYFCASMPQTGSGTEAFFGQGTRLTVV.

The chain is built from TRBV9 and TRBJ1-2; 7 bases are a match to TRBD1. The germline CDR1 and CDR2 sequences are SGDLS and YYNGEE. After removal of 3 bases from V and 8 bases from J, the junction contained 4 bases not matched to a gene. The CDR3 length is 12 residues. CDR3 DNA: TGTGCCAGCAGCGACAGGGGTCGGGGCTACACCTTC. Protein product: CASSDRGRGYTF.

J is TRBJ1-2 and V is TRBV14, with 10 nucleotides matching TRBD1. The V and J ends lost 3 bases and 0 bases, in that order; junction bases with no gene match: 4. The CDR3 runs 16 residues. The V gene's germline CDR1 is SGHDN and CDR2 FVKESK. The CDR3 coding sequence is TGTGCCAGCAGCCATGGGACAGGGGCTTCTAACTATGGCTACACCTTC. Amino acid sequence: CASSHGTGASNYGYTF.

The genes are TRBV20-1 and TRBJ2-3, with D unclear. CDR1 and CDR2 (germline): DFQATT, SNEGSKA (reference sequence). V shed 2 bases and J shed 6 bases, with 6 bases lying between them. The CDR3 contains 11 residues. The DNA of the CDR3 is TGCAGTGCTAGAATATCTGATACGCAGTATTTT. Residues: CSARISDTQYF.

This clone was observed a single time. The CDR3 sequence: CASTVRRGPDTQYF. In DNA, the CDR3 is TGTGCCAGCACCGTGCGAAGGGGGCCAGATACGCAGTATTTT. This chain joins TRBV28 and TRBJ2-3; TRBD1 matches at 7 bases. The germline CDR1 and CDR2 sequences are MDHEN and SYDVKM. The CDR3 consists of 14 residues. With 7 bases clipped from V and 4 bases from J, the junction kept 8 bases outside the gene matches.

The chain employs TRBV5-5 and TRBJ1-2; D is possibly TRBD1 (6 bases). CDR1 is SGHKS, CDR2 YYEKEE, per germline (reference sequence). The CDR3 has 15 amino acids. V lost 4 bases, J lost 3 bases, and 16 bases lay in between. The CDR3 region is CASSLGQGSYYGYTF. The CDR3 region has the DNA TGTGCCAGCAGCCTGGGGCAGGGGTCATACTATGGCTACACCTTC.